These T cell receptor beta chains were read from a single sample in a study of T cells in Graves' hyperthyroidism and ophthalmopathy. TCRdb reanalysed the multiplex PCR reads using MiXCR and keeps one entry per CDR3 protein. The data show about 58,000 distinct CDR3 sequences, 49% seen once. Sequencing was performed on blood. The receptor set was obtained from a woman under 40 with Graves' ophthalmopathy. CDR3s include the opening cysteine and the closing phenylalanine or tryptophan. A D gene is named only where the DNA matches it firmly. A row's size may be missing; if present it is once, few, many or a size class.

v_call	j_call	d_call	clone_size	cdr3_aa	cdr3_nt
TRBV7-2	TRBJ2-7	-	-	CASSSRESEQYF	TGTGCCAGCAGCTCCCGGGAGAGCGAGCAGTACTTC
TRBV9	TRBJ1-5	-	-	CASSPPDSPPQHF	TGTGCCAGCAGCCCCCCGGACAGTCCGCCCCAGCATTTT
TRBV29-1	TRBJ1-2	-	-	CSSLQGWGYTF	TGCAGCAGTCTCCAGGGCTGGGGCTACACCTTC
TRBV28	TRBJ1-5	-	many	CASQFGTLNQPQHF	TGTGCCAGCCAATTCGGGACACTCAATCAGCCCCAGCATTTT
TRBV28	TRBJ2-7	-	many	CASSSVLVYEQYF	TGTGCCAGCAGTTCAGTATTAGTCTACGAGCAGTACTTC
TRBV5-4	TRBJ1-2	-	-	CASSLVGRDYGYTF	TGTGCCAGCAGCTTGGTGGGCAGGGACTATGGCTACACCTTC
TRBV13	TRBJ2-2	-	many	CASSLWTRGNTGELFF	TGTGCCAGCAGCTTATGGACGAGGGGGAACACCGGGGAGCTGTTTTTT
TRBV25-1	TRBJ2-3	-	-	CAQLGGRTDTQYF	TGTGCCCAGCTCGGGGGGCGCACAGATACGCAGTATTTT
TRBV30	TRBJ1-1	-	-	CAWSEGGRAPNTEAFF	TGTGCCTGGAGTGAGGGGGGGAGAGCTCCGAACACTGAAGCTTTCTTT
TRBV14	TRBJ2-3	-	-	CASSQDRGRFYGTDTQYF	TGTGCCAGCAGCCAAGATCGGGGCCGATTCTATGGCACAGATACGCAGTATTTT
TRBV3-1	TRBJ1-1	-	-	CASSLPKGSVTEASF	TGTGCCAGCAGCCTGCCGAAGGGGTCGGTCACTGAAGCTTCCTTT
TRBV28	TRBJ2-7	TRBD2	many	CASKAGNYEQYF	TGTGCCAGCAAAGCGGGAAATTACGAGCAGTACTTC
TRBV5-1	TRBJ2-1	TRBD2	many	CASSFAGVGEQFF	TGCGCCAGCAGCTTTGCGGGAGTGGGTGAGCAGTTCTTC
TRBV3-1	TRBJ1-1	-	many	CASSQGDIRNTEAFF	TGTGCCAGCAGCCAAGGAGACATACGGAACACTGAAGCTTTCTTT
TRBV9	TRBJ1-2	-	-	CASSISWGLDGYTF	TGTGCCAGCAGCATATCGTGGGGATTAGATGGCTACACCTTC
TRBV10-1	TRBJ2-3	TRBD1	-	CASAPGTGATDTQYF	TGCGCCAGCGCCCCCGGGACAGGAGCCACAGATACGCAGTATTTT
TRBV24-1	TRBJ2-5	-	medium-sized	CATSDATGRQYF	TGTGCCACCAGTGATGCGACAGGCCGACAGTACTTC
TRBV6-6	TRBJ2-3	-	-	CASSYSRVYNEQYF	TGTGCCAGCAGTTACTCAAGGGTGTACAATGAGCAGTATTTT
TRBV18	TRBJ1-5	-	-	CASSPSDGDQPQHF	TGTGCCAGCTCACCATCAGACGGGGATCAGCCCCAGCATTTT
TRBV19	TRBJ2-1	-	many	CATTRDKPYNEQFF	TGTGCCACGACCCGGGACAAACCCTACAATGAGCAGTTCTTC
TRBV19	TRBJ2-2	-	many	CASSIQPTGELFF	TGTGCCAGTAGTATACAGCCGACCGGGGAGCTGTTTTTT
TRBV28	TRBJ2-3	-	many	CASSTLTTDTQYF	TGTGCCAGCAGTACCCTAACCACAGATACGCAGTATTTT
TRBV7-3	TRBJ2-7	TRBD2	-	CASSPQRAGAREQYF	TGTGCCAGCAGCCCACAGCGAGCGGGAGCCCGCGAGCAGTACTTC
TRBV6-1	TRBJ1-2	TRBD1	-	CASRGTGCGYTF	TGTGCCAGCAGGGGGACAGGGTGCGGCTACACCTTC
TRBV29-1	TRBJ2-7	-	many	CSVEAGNRYEQYF	TGCAGCGTTGAAGCGGGGAACCGCTACGAGCAGTACTTC
TRBV9	TRBJ2-6	TRBD1	few	CASSPAGQGF	TGTGCCAGCAGCCCCGCGGGACAGGGTTTC
TRBV6-1	TRBJ1-5	-	many	CAVNQPQHF	TGTGCGGTAAATCAGCCCCAGCATTTT
TRBV20-1	TRBJ2-7	TRBD2	-	CSVPGLAGAGPYEQYF	TGCAGTGTTCCGGGACTAGCGGGAGCGGGACCCTACGAGCAGTACTTC
TRBV29-1	TRBJ2-3	-	-	CSVGRARDTQYF	TGCAGCGTTGGGAGGGCGAGAGATACGCAGTATTTT
TRBV5-8	TRBJ2-3	TRBD2	many	CASSLLAGGFSSDTQYF	TGTGCCAGCAGCTTGTTAGCGGGAGGTTTTTCATCAGATACGCAGTATTTT
TRBV6-6	TRBJ2-2	-	-	CASSYSRGTGELFF	TGTGCCAGCAGTTACTCAAGGGGCACCGGGGAGCTGTTTTTT
TRBV10-3	TRBJ2-1	TRBD2	many	CAISERDYSYNEQFF	TGTGCCATCAGTGAAAGGGACTACTCCTACAATGAGCAGTTCTTC
TRBV6-1	TRBJ1-1	-	many	CASSNRNTEAFF	TGTGCCAGCAGTAACAGGAACACTGAAGCTTTCTTT
TRBV19	TRBJ2-1	TRBD1	many	CASSIRSGTAYNEQFF	TGTGCCAGTAGTATACGATCCGGGACAGCCTACAATGAGCAGTTCTTC
TRBV6-1	TRBJ2-7	-	many	CASSAYIWNYEQYF	TGTGCCAGCAGCGCATACATCTGGAACTACGAGCAGTACTTC
TRBV11-1	TRBJ2-2	-	-	CASSLRGLFF	TGTGCCAGCAGCTTGCGGGGGCTGTTTTTT
TRBV6-4	TRBJ2-3	-	many	CASSDASEGDTQYF	TGTGCCAGCAGTGACGCATCGGAGGGAGATACGCAGTATTTT
TRBV11-2	TRBJ2-1	TRBD1	many	CASSSQPGQIYEQFF	TGTGCCAGCAGCTCTCAACCGGGACAGATCTATGAGCAGTTCTTC
TRBV20-1	TRBJ1-3	-	many	CSAKGNTIYF	TGCAGTGCTAAGGGAAACACCATATATTTT
TRBV5-4	TRBJ2-1	TRBD2	-	CASSPAGGREDEQFF	TGTGCCAGCAGCCCGGCGGGAGGCCGAGAGGATGAGCAGTTCTTC
TRBV5-1	TRBJ2-7	-	many	CASSLGGGELGLYF	TGCGCCAGCAGCTTGGGGGGTGGGGAACTTGGCCTGTACTTC
TRBV7-9	TRBJ1-5	-	many	CASSDSRGNQPQHF	TGTGCCAGCAGCGATAGTAGGGGCAATCAGCCCCAGCATTTT
TRBV20-1	TRBJ1-2	-	many	CSADGGAGYTF	TGCAGTGCTGATGGGGGGGCCGGCTACACCTTC
TRBV9	TRBJ2-2	-	few	CASRQWGRGSAGELFF	TGTGCCAGCAGACAATGGGGGAGGGGGAGCGCCGGGGAGCTGTTTTTT
TRBV6-1	TRBJ1-5	TRBD1	-	CASREQGASSGANQPQHF	TGTGCCAGCAGGGAACAGGGGGCGAGCTCTGGGGCCAATCAGCCCCAGCATTTT
TRBV10-3	TRBJ2-2	-	-	CAGDPRTGELFF	TGTGCCGGGGACCCTAGGACCGGGGAGCTGTTTTTT
TRBV12-3/TRBV12-4	TRBJ2-2	-	many	CASGRTGELFF	TGTGCCAGCGGACGCACCGGGGAGCTGTTTTTT
TRBV7-7	TRBJ2-1	-	once	CASSLTRATEQFF	TGTGCTAGCAGCTTAACGAGGGCCACTGAGCAGTTCTTC
TRBV6-4	TRBJ1-2	TRBD1	-	CASSPPPRTGLYSYGYTF	TGTGCCAGCAGTCCGCCCCCAAGGACAGGGCTATATTCCTATGGCTACACCTTC
TRBV6-1	TRBJ1-1	-	many	CASSERANTEAFF	TGTGCCAGCAGTGAACGTGCGAACACTGAAGCTTTCTTT
TRBV7-7	TRBJ2-1	-	many	CASSFFAGRRAYNEQFF	TGTGCTAGCAGCTTTTTTGCCGGGAGACGTGCCTACAATGAGCAGTTCTTC
TRBV10-1	TRBJ2-1	TRBD2	-	CASSGPEGAGGVREQFF	TGCGCCAGCAGTGGACCCGAGGGAGCGGGAGGAGTTCGTGAGCAGTTCTTC
TRBV20-1	TRBJ1-2	TRBD1	many	CSARTPTGYGYTF	TGCAGTGCTAGAACTCCGACAGGGTATGGCTACACCTTC
TRBV9	TRBJ1-6	TRBD1	-	CASSATGTVTSPLHF	TGTGCCAGCAGCGCCACCGGGACAGTGACCTCACCCCTCCACTTT
TRBV12-3/TRBV12-4	TRBJ2-1	-	many	CASRSDGHNEQFF	TGTGCCAGCAGATCCGACGGACACAATGAGCAGTTCTTC
TRBV12-3/TRBV12-4	TRBJ2-5	TRBD2	-	CASSLNLGREGGTQYF	TGTGCCAGCAGTTTGAACCTCGGGAGGGAAGGGGGGACCCAGTACTTC
TRBV6-2/TRBV6-3	TRBJ2-7	-	once	CASSYPGQGAQYF	TGTGCCAGCAGTTACCCGGGCCAGGGTGCGCAGTACTTC
TRBV28	TRBJ2-1	TRBD2	many	CASSSRTSGSELRQFF	TGTGCCAGCAGTTCCCGGACTAGCGGCTCGGAATTGCGGCAGTTCTTC
TRBV9	TRBJ2-7	TRBD2	-	CASSRTSGRASAYGQYF	TGTGCCAGCAGCAGGACTAGCGGGAGGGCCAGCGCCTACGGGCAGTACTTC